The source of this T cell receptor beta chain is a study of low-dose radiotherapy and immunotherapy resistance in tumors (dated by TCRdb to between 2022 and 2023). Context from the whole study: Cohort 1 received 0.5 Gy per fraction every 2 weeks, with a prescribed total PTV dose of 6.5 Gy. Patients in Cohort 2 were given 1 Gy per fraction every two weeks, for a total of 13 Gy across 26 weeks. Nivolumab and ipilimumab were both given intravenously, with nivolumab at a 240 mg flat dose every two weeks and ipilimumab at 1 mg/kg every six weeks. Intravenous cyclophosphamide at 200 mg/m2 was administered every two weeks, one day ahead of each radiation and immunotherapy administration. Aspirin 300 mg was taken orally once daily by patients for four cycles, starting on cycle 1 day 1. Randomization of trial participants into treatment groups was not performed. The translational analysis covered eight patients: three from the first dose cohort and the first five from the second dose cohort.

The CDR3 runs 16 residues from the cysteine to the phenylalanine. The only DNA kept is the CDR3, 48 bases in frame from the first base. From the germline V gene, CDR1 is SGHTA and CDR2 is FQGNSA. Between the V and J ends, shortened by 6 bases and 0 bases respectively, the junction contains 16 bases. Reading the label with the study, this specimen's time point is: after trial treatment. In the paper's terms, the treatment or condition label means: LDRT plus nivolumab, ipilimumab, low-dose cyclophosphamide and aspirin (RACIN trial). Donors were enrolled in RACIN, a single-arm phase I dose-escalation trial combining nivolumab, ipilimumab, aspirin, low-dose cyclophosphamide and low-dose radiotherapy. Eligible patients had advanced, TIL-negative solid tumors. In its sample, this clonotype was seen many times. No cognate antigen has been identified for it. Base quality data are lacking; no much larger clone is found one base away.

For sequencing, an Illumina HiSeq 2500 was employed. Superscript III and a set of TRAV- and TRBV-specific primers were used to synthesize first-strand cDNA, so that both TCRalpha and TCRbeta chains were covered. A roughly 21-cycle PCR with Phusion amplified the TCRs, pairing a constant-region primer with the adapter that was attached to the V primers. The MessageAmp II aRNA Amplification Kit was used to amplify the isolated mRNA, with in vitro transcription run for around 15 hours at 37 degrees C. mRNA for TCR sequencing was isolated with the Dynabeads mRNA DIRECT Purification Kit. Indexed Illumina adapters were added in a second Phusion PCR of roughly 25 cycles, and the PCR products were purified with AMPure XP beads. In the original analysis: Using custom Perl scripts, TCR sequences that encoded the same protein were pooled, out-of-frame sequences were dropped, and the abundance of each clonotype was calculated. Any TCR sequence supported by only a single read was excluded from analysis. The metrics used to describe the repertoires included Shannon entropy, Gini index, clonality, richness, and the frequency of TCRs shared between repertoires. TCRdb's own reprocessing of the public reads used fastp at Q25 and MiXCR and kept productive beta chains. Each CDR3 protein appears once, grouped with its most common genes and DNA. None of the V and J calls come from the authors' own analysis; TCRdb made them. Counted in this sample were about 100,000 distinct CDR3 sequences; 20% to 25% of them appeared once. Together, the top ten hold over 3.5% of the sample.

The source of this sequence is a male donor with prostate cancer. This chain is built from TRBV7-2 and TRBJ2-3, and the D gene may be TRBD1, 5 bases matching. The sample here was PBMCs, taken after low-dose radiotherapy plus immunotherapy. DNA sequence: TGTGCCAGCAGGCGGCAGGCGACAGCCAGCACAGATACGCAGTATTTT. Its protein is CASRRQATASTDTQYF.